Listed below are T cell receptor beta chains from one sample, sequenced in a study of T cells after posttransplantation cyclophosphamide. Only in-frame clones appear in the TCRdb table, and some are missing; sequencing was by immunoSEQ multiplex PCR. Of about 11,000 clones in the sample, roughly 95% were seen once. Specimen: naive CD8+ T cells sorted from PBMCs. Receptor source: a man aged 30-40 years in good health and a related stem cell transplant donor. CDR3s include the opening cysteine and the closing phenylalanine or tryptophan. Each record gives: D gene, V gene, J gene, clone size, CDR3 protein, CDR3 DNA. A D gene is named only where the DNA matches it firmly. The size field is filled for only some rows; it gives once, few, many or a size class.

>-|TRBV21-1|TRBJ1-1|-
CASSKVGQGARNTEAFF
-
>TRBD1|TRBV11-2|TRBJ2-7|-
CASSTGTGGFEQYF
TGTGCCAGCAGTACCGGGACAGGGGGCTTCGAGCAGTACTTC
>TRBD1|TRBV7-9|TRBJ1-2|-
CASSLHPPGGRNYGYTF
TGTGCCAGCAGCTTACATCCGCCAGGGGGCAGGAACTATGGCTACACCTTC
>TRBD2|TRBV11-2|TRBJ2-1|-
CASSLLAGGTTNNEQFF
TGTGCCAGCAGTTTACTAGCGGGGGGCACCACTAACAATGAGCAGTTCTTC
>TRBD1|TRBV7-3|TRBJ2-7|-
CASSWGTDDEQYF
TGTGCCAGCAGCTGGGGGACAGATGATGAGCAGTACTTC
>TRBD1|TRBV4-1|TRBJ2-5|-
CASSQVDRGLETQYF
TGCGCCAGCAGCCAAGTAGACAGGGGACTGGAGACCCAGTACTTC
>-|TRBV28|TRBJ2-5|-
CASSFPRDKYQETQYF
TGTGCCAGCAGTTTTCCCCGTGACAAATACCAAGAGACCCAGTACTTC
>-|TRBV7-3|TRBJ1-5|once
CASSPPGLNILSNQPQHF
TGTGCCAGCAGCCCACCGGGACTTAATATACTTAGCAATCAGCCCCAGCATTTT
>-|TRBV11-2|TRBJ2-5|-
CASSLIGGEYQETQYF
TGTGCCAGCAGCTTAATTGGCGGGGAGTACCAAGAGACCCAGTACTTC
>TRBD1|TRBV7-6|TRBJ2-1|-
CASSTDRGLYNEQFF
TGTGCCAGCAGCACCGACAGGGGGCTTTACAATGAGCAGTTCTTC
>-|TRBV2|TRBJ2-1|-
CASSEEPLALTDEQFF
TGTGCCAGCAGTGAAGAGCCGCTAGCCCTTACGGATGAGCAGTTCTTC
>-|TRBV29-1|TRBJ2-2|-
CALTSKGGRTGELFF
TGCGCACTAACGTCGAAGGGGGGGCGCACCGGGGAGCTGTTTTTT
>-|TRBV5-1|TRBJ2-5|-
CASSIQGQSQETQYF
TGCGCCAGCAGCATCCAAGGACAGTCTCAAGAGACCCAGTACTTC
>-|TRBV11-2|TRBJ1-2|-
CASSSGEGGYGYTF
TGTGCCAGCAGCTCGGGGGAGGGTGGCTATGGCTACACCTTC
>TRBD2|TRBV14|TRBJ2-2|-
CASSQDIGASGGPENTGELFF
TGTGCCAGCAGCCAAGATATAGGGGCTAGCGGGGGCCCCGAGAACACCGGGGAGCTGTTTTTT
>-|TRBV15|TRBJ2-2|-
CATSPPGGGAETGELFF
TGTGCCACCAGCCCCCCCGGAGGGGGGGCGGAAACCGGGGAGCTGTTTTTT
>TRBD2|TRBV7-9|TRBJ2-5|-
CASRDLAAQETQYF
TGTGCCAGCAGAGATCTAGCGGCCCAAGAGACCCAGTACTTC
>-|TRBV28|TRBJ1-2|once
CASISRAGSAYGYTF
TGTGCCAGCATTTCTCGGGCAGGGTCTGCTTATGGCTACACCTTC
>TRBD1|TRBV7-3|TRBJ2-7|-
CASSPGTGAHEQYF
TGTGCCAGCAGCCCTGGGACAGGGGCTCACGAGCAGTACTTC
>TRBD1|TRBV4-1|TRBJ2-7|-
CASSLQGVGSYEQYF
TGCGCCAGCAGCCTCCAGGGGGTCGGGTCCTACGAGCAGTACTTC
>-|TRBV27|TRBJ2-7|-
CASSWAAGASYEQYF
TGTGCCAGCAGTTGGGCGGCGGGGGCGTCCTACGAGCAGTACTTC
>TRBD1|TRBV2|TRBJ1-4|-
CASSFLWTGQNEKLFF
TGTGCCAGCAGTTTCCTTTGGACAGGTCAGAATGAAAAACTGTTTTTT
>TRBD1|TRBV6-5|TRBJ1-2|-
CASSYNEGARGYTF
TGTGCCAGCAGTTACAACGAGGGGGCGCGTGGCTACACCTTC
>TRBD1|TRBV5-5|TRBJ1-4|-
CASSLYQGAGEKLFF
TGTGCCAGCAGCTTGTATCAGGGGGCGGGAGAAAAACTGTTTTTT
>-|TRBV5-1|TRBJ2-7|-
CASSGGTGTYEQYF
TGCGCCAGCAGCGGGGGGACCGGGACCTACGAGCAGTACTTC
>TRBD2|TRBV7-3|TRBJ2-5|once
CASSSGLAGEETQYF
TGTGCCAGCAGCTCCGGGCTAGCGGGGGAAGAGACCCAGTACTTC
>TRBD1|TRBV5-5|TRBJ2-2|-
CASSSGTGMNGELFF
TGTGCCAGCAGCTCCGGGACAGGGATGAACGGGGAGCTGTTTTTT
>-|TRBV5-4|TRBJ2-5|-
CASSLAEGTQETQYF
TGTGCCAGCAGCTTGGCAGAGGGAACCCAAGAGACCCAGTACTTC
>-|TRBV13|TRBJ2-7|-
CASSQGTAYEQYF
TGTGCCAGCAGCCAGGGGACCGCCTACGAGCAGTACTTC
>TRBD1|TRBV5-5|TRBJ2-7|-
CASSYDRGRYEQYF
TGTGCCAGCAGTTATGACAGGGGGCGGTACGAGCAGTACTTC
>TRBD2|TRBV5-1|TRBJ2-1|-
CASSLGQGGDEQFF
TGCGCCAGCAGCTTGGGGCAGGGAGGGGATGAGCAGTTCTTC
>TRBD1|TRBV5-1|TRBJ2-3|-
CASSIGQGPDTQYF
TGCGCCAGCAGCATAGGACAGGGTCCAGATACGCAGTATTTT
>-|TRBV4-1|TRBJ1-3|-
CASSQDGARRVSNTIYF
TGCGCCAGCAGCCAAGATGGGGCACGGCGAGTAAGCAACACCATATATTTT
>-|TRBV5-4|TRBJ1-1|-
CASSLDIMGHVNTEAFF
TGTGCCAGCAGCTTGGATATTATGGGACACGTGAACACTGAAGCTTTCTTT
>-|TRBV7-9|TRBJ2-2|-
CASSPRLGELFF
TGTGCCAGCAGCCCTCGACTGGGGGAGCTGTTTTTT
>-|TRBV21-1|TRBJ2-3|-
CASSKAAGLADTQYF
TGTGCCAGCAGCAAAGCGGCAGGGCTGGCAGATACGCAGTATTTT
>TRBD2|TRBV2|TRBJ2-3|-
CASSSPGLAGGSTDTQYF
TGTGCCAGCAGTTCCCCGGGACTAGCGGGGGGCAGCACAGATACGCAGTATTTT
>TRBD1|TRBV15|TRBJ2-2|once
CATRDRLTGELFF
TGTGCCACCCGGGACAGGTTAACCGGGGAGCTGTTTTTT
>-|TRBV27|TRBJ1-1|once
CASSLRREWGEAFF
TGTGCCAGCAGTTTAAGGAGGGAGTGGGGTGAAGCTTTCTTT
>TRBD1|TRBV15|TRBJ2-1|-
CATSLRRDREENEQFF
TGTGCCACCAGCCTTCGCCGGGACAGGGAGGAAAATGAGCAGTTCTTC
>-|TRBV2|TRBJ1-3|few
CASSRGSGNTIYF
TGTGCCAGCAGTAGGGGTTCTGGAAACACCATATATTTT
>-|TRBV27|TRBJ2-6|-
CASSYTGPGANVLTF
TGTGCCAGCAGTTACACAGGGCCGGGGGCCAACGTCCTGACTTTC
>-|TRBV7-2|TRBJ1-1|once
CASSLPRVMNTEAFF
TGTGCCAGCAGCCTGCCCAGGGTTATGAACACTGAAGCTTTCTTT
>TRBD1|TRBV6-6|TRBJ1-1|once
CASRFTGGTEAFF
TGTGCCAGCAGGTTCACAGGGGGCACTGAAGCTTTCTTT
>-|TRBV5-6|TRBJ2-1|-
CASSLGGERGEQFF
TGTGCCAGCAGCTTGGGCGGGGAGAGGGGTGAGCAGTTCTTC
>-|TRBV6-1|TRBJ1-1|-
CASSERRAEAFF
TGTGCCAGCAGTGAAAGGAGGGCAGAAGCTTTCTTT
>TRBD1|TRBV7-2|TRBJ2-7|-
CASSSRAGTGAYEQYF
TGTGCCAGCAGCTCCCGGGCAGGGACAGGGGCCTACGAGCAGTACTTC
>-|TRBV6-1|TRBJ2-1|-
CASSNDIRSYNEQFF
TGTGCCAGCAGTAATGACATCCGCTCCTACAATGAGCAGTTCTTC
>TRBD1|TRBV5-8|TRBJ1-5|-
CASSVGQGAKQPQHF
TGTGCCAGCAGCGTGGGACAGGGGGCCAAGCAGCCCCAGCATTTT